Listed here are 27 T cell receptor beta chains from one sample, sequenced in a study of blood T cell repertoires in COVID-19. Assay: immunoSEQ multiplex PCR; the TCRdb copy retains only in-frame clones and omits some. The sample has around 78,000 clones; around 90% are singletons. Sample: peripheral blood. Every receptor here comes from a human donor in a cohort sampled during active COVID-19.

The V call is TRBV2, the J call TRBJ2-5, with TRBD2 matching over 9 bases. In germline, CDR1 is SNHLY, CDR2 FYNNEI. V trimming: 10 bases; J trimming: 2 bases; junction bases outside the gene matches: 8. The CDR3 extends over 14 amino acids. CDR3 nucleotide sequence: TGTGCCACCAAAGTAGCGGGAGTACAAGAGACCCAGTACTTC. Translated: CATKVAGVQETQYF.

CDR3 DNA sequence: TGTGCCAGCAGTTTAGTCGGCAGGGCAGGGTACGAGCAGTACTTC. This gives the protein CASSLVGRAGYEQYF. The chain has TRBV27 and TRBJ2-7; D possibly corresponds to TRBD1 (5 bases). The CDR3 runs 15 residues. CDR1 and CDR2 from the germline V gene are MNHEY and SMNVEV (reference sequence). Trimming took 2 bases from V and 4 from J, leaving 15 bases between them.

The rearrangement links TRBV24-1 to TRBJ2-2; 9 nucleotides align to TRBD1. The length of the CDR3 is 17 residues. Germline V gene lookup returns CDR1 KGHDR and CDR2 SFDVKD. Trimming removed 4 bases from V and 6 bases from J; junction bases left unmatched: 11. CDR3 nucleotide sequence: TGTGCCACCAGTGACGGAGCGGGGACAGGGCGTTCCGGGGAGCTGTTTTTT. Translating gives CATSDGAGTGRSGELFF.

The chain is built from TRBV18 and TRBJ2-7; 11 bases map to TRBD2. V was pared by 3 bases and J by 4 bases, with 5 bases of the junction left unmatched. Germline-derived CDR1 and CDR2 are KGHSH and LQKENI. The CDR3 is 15 amino acids. CDR3 protein: CASSPLLAGEYEQYF. CDR3 DNA sequence: TGTGCCAGCTCACCTTTACTAGCGGGAGAGTACGAGCAGTACTTC.

This clone was observed a single time. The rearrangement links TRBV27 to TRBJ2-7; 7 positions agree with TRBD2. Germline V gene data show CDR1 as MNHEY and CDR2 as SMNVEV (reference sequence). The junction had 6 bases not matched to a gene; V was cut back by 3 bases and J by 4 bases. The CDR3 sequence is 14 residues long. The CDR3 coding sequence is TGTGCCAGCAGTTTTATGAGCGGGGAATACGAGCAGTACTTC. Protein product: CASSFMSGEYEQYF.

The genes are TRBV2 and TRBJ2-3, with TRBD2 matching 7 bases. The CDR3 sequence is 13 residues long. Germline V gives CDR1 SNHLY, CDR2 FYNNEI. V gave up 8 bases and J gave up 8 bases; unmatched junction bases: 10. In nucleotides, the CDR3 is TGTGCCAGCCTGGGACGGGACTATGGTACGCAGTATTTT. This translates into CASLGRDYGTQYF.

The CDR3 nucleotides read TGTGCCAGCAACCTGAGACAGGGGGGCTACAATGAGCAGTTCTTC. It yields the protein CASNLRQGGYNEQFF. The chain couples TRBV3-1 (or the pseudogene TRBV3-2) to TRBJ2-1, with 9 bases that match TRBD1. CDR3 length equals 15 residues. Trimming removed 7 bases from V and 3 bases from J; junction bases left unmatched: 7. The germline V gene encodes CDR1 LGHDT and CDR2 YNNKEL (reference sequence).

In DNA form, the CDR3 reads TGTGCTAGTGGGCCCCCAGGGGTCGTCTCCTACAATGAGCAGTTCTTC. This gives the protein CASGPPGVVSYNEQFF. This sequence joins TRBV12-5 and TRBJ2-1, with a possible D match to TRBD1 (6 bases). With 6 bases removed from V and 0 bases from J, the gap between germline ends came to 15 bases. The CDR3 length is 16 residues. Looked up from germline, CDR1 is LGHNT and CDR2 is FRNRAP.

The J gene is TRBJ1-1, the V gene TRBV18, with 7 bases aligning to TRBD1. The CDR3 loop spans 17 amino acids. J lost 1 base, V lost 2 bases, and 10 bases had no gene match. The germline gives CDR1 KGHSH, CDR2 LQKENI. The CDR3: CASSPSLRGTRNTEAFF. The CDR3 region has the DNA TGTGCCAGCTCACCAAGCCTCAGGGGGACTAGGAACACTGAAGCTTTCTTT.

In this sample, this clone turned up once. This sequence joins TRBV10-3 and TRBJ1-1; D ambiguous. Germline loops: CDR1 ENHRY, CDR2 SYGVKD. With 3 bases removed from V and 4 bases from J, the gap between germline ends came to 12 bases. The CDR3 is made up of 14 amino acids. The DNA of the CDR3 is TGTGCCATCAGTGAAGAGAGGGAGGGCACTGAAGCTTTCTTT. It is translated as CAISEEREGTEAFF.

This chain joins TRBV7-6 and TRBJ2-1; 7 bases are a match to TRBD2. Losses at the gene ends were 5 bases for V and 8 bases for J; bases not matched to a gene: 12. CDR3 length equals 15 residues. The V gene's germline CDR1 is SGHVS and CDR2 FNYEAQ. CDR3 in amino acids: CASSTQAGPFDEQFF. CDR3 in DNA: TGTGCCAGCAGCACACAAGCGGGACCGTTTGATGAGCAGTTCTTC.

The table lists this clone with a count of one. The chain recombines TRBV30 with TRBJ2-3; 9 nucleotides line up with TRBD2. V lost 0 bases to trimming and J lost 4 bases; unmatched junction nucleotides: 5. CDR1 and CDR2 (germline): GTSNPN, SVGIG (reference sequence). The CDR3 runs to 15 residues. The CDR3, as DNA: TGTGCCTGGAGTGTACGGCGGGGGGGTGCAGATACGCAGTATTTT. It yields the protein CAWSVRRGGADTQYF.

The genes are TRBV5-1 and TRBJ2-1; 7 bases are a match to TRBD1. The germline gives CDR1 SGHRS, CDR2 YFSETQ. The V segment lost 2 bases and the J segment 6 bases; nucleotides outside the gene matches: 2. The CDR3 loop spans 13 amino acids. The CDR3 DNA follows: TGCGCCAGCAGCTTTCCAGGGGGCAATGAGCAGTTCTTC. This gives the protein CASSFPGGNEQFF.

V is TRBV6-5 and J is TRBJ1-1, with 10 nucleotides matching TRBD1. CDR1 is MNHEY, CDR2 SVGAGI, per germline. The length of the CDR3 is 15 residues. The V gene end was trimmed by 6 bases and the J gene end by 4 bases; junction bases not matched to a gene: 8. The CDR3 bases are TGTGCCAGCAGGGGACAGGGGACATGGGGCACTGAAGCTTTCTTT. Residues: CASRGQGTWGTEAFF.

As for this clone: Compared with germline, one end of the junction differs, possibly owing to a read error. V usage is TRBV18 and J usage is TRBJ2-2; 7 bases match TRBD1. CDR1 is KGHSH, CDR2 LQKENI, per germline. The CDR3 contains 16 residues. As DNA, the CDR3 is TGTGCCAACTCAAAATCGACAGGGTATAACACCGGGGAGCTGTTTTTT. It encodes CANSKSTGYNTGELFF.

The chain uses TRBV5-5 and TRBJ1-2; no firm D call. Between the trimmed V and J ends, which lost 4 bases and 3 bases, there was a span of 13 bases. From germline, CDR1 is SGHKS and CDR2 YYEKEE (reference sequence). The CDR3 spans 14 residues. The CDR3 spells CASSTRQSYYGYTF. In nucleotides, the CDR3 is TGTGCCAGCAGCACGAGGCAGAGCTACTATGGCTACACCTTC.

The V call is TRBV28, the J call TRBJ2-7; D not certain. Trimming pared 8 bases from V and 2 bases from J, leaving 13 bases between. The CDR3 totals 13 residues. The V gene's germline CDR1 is MDHEN and CDR2 SYDVKM. The CDR3 DNA is TGTGCCAGCCACACCCCCAGCGCCTACGAGCAGTACTTC. Residues: CASHTPSAYEQYF.

The chain joins TRBV18 to TRBJ1-5, with D maybe TRBD1 (5 bases). Germline V lookup: CDR1 KGHSH, CDR2 LQKENI. The V gene lost 5 bases and the J gene lost 0 bases, with 11 bases spanning the gap. The CDR3 length is 15 residues. CDR3 nucleotide sequence: TGTGCCAGCTCAATCGACAGCTATAGCAATCAGCCCCAGCATTTT. This sequence encodes CASSIDSYSNQPQHF.

The rearrangement joins TRBV9 to TRBJ1-2; D might be TRBD1 (6 bases). The germline gives CDR1 SGDLS, CDR2 YYNGEE. V lost 0 bases to trimming and J lost 8 bases, with 14 bases between them. The CDR3 runs to 14 residues. CDR3 in DNA: TGTGCCAGCAGCGTAGATCTGGACAGCTTAGGCTACACCTTC. Encoded protein: CASSVDLDSLGYTF.

The rearrangement uses TRBV21-1 and TRBJ1-3; the table's D call TRBD1 went unverified against the DNA. TRBV21-1 is a listed pseudogene. The CDR3 sequence is 13 residues long. CDR3 nucleotide sequence: TGTGCCAGCAAAAGTACAGAAGGAAACACCATATATTTT. Its protein is CASKSTEGNTIYF.

In this sample, this clone turned up once. For the CDR3, the DNA is TGTGCCAGCAGTGAGTTAGTGGCGGTAAACGAGCAGTACTTC. Amino acid sequence: CASSELVAVNEQYF. The chain combines TRBV2 with TRBJ2-7; unclear D gene. The V and J ends lost 3 bases and 5 bases respectively, with 14 bases between them. The germline CDR1 and CDR2 sequences are SNHLY and FYNNEI. CDR3 size: 14 residues. Together with reference TRBV2 and TRBJ2-7, the CDR3 gives the full variable domain: EPEVTQTPSHQVTQMGQEVILRCVPISNHLYFYWYRQILGQKVEFLVSFYNNEISEKSEIFDDQFSVERPDGSNFTLKIRSTKLEDSAMYFCASSELVAVNEQYFGPGTRLTVT.

This clone was picked up a small number of times. V gene TRBV7-9 combines with J gene TRBJ2-7, with D maybe TRBD1 (5 bases). Trimming took off 5 bases at V and 3 bases at J, with 11 bases between the two ends. The CDR3 extends over 13 amino acids. Germline V CDR1 and CDR2: SEHNR, FQNEAQ (reference sequence). The CDR3 DNA is TGTGCCAGCAGCCCTACAGGCTACTACGAGCAGTACTTC. It yields the protein CASSPTGYYEQYF.

This sequence joins TRBV5-4 and TRBJ1-4; weak D call: TRBD1 (5 bases). V lost 4 bases, J lost 3 bases, and 16 bases lay in between. In germline, CDR1 is SGHNT, CDR2 YYREEE (reference sequence). The CDR3 runs to 16 residues. The CDR3 DNA reads as TGTGCCAGCAGCCGAACCGGCTCAGGGTCTAATGAAAAACTGTTTTTT. It encodes CASSRTGSGSNEKLFF.

This chain links TRBV11-2 with TRBJ2-7, with D perhaps matching TRBD1 (6 bases). Looked up from germline, CDR1 is SGHAT and CDR2 is FQNNGV. This CDR3 comprises 16 residues. Trimming stripped 7 bases from V and 2 bases from J, with 21 bases between. DNA of the CDR3: TGTGCCAGCAACCCACAGGGTGTAAATAGCCCCTACGAGCAGTACTTC. This sequence encodes CASNPQGVNSPYEQYF.

The chain couples TRBV19 to TRBJ2-7, with TRBD1 matching 7 bases. V gave up 7 bases and J gave up 3 bases; unmatched junction bases: 9. The V gene's germline CDR1 is LNHDA and CDR2 SQIVND (reference sequence). This CDR3 has 14 amino acids. CDR3 protein: CASTPGTDLYEQYF. In DNA form, the CDR3 reads TGTGCCAGTACCCCCGGGACAGATCTCTACGAGCAGTACTTC.

This clone was observed a single time. This chain connects TRBV7-3 to TRBJ1-1; no definite D call. Germline loops: CDR1 SGHTA, CDR2 FQGTGA. CDR3 length equals 12 residues. Trimming shortened V by 5 bases and J by 9 bases, and 13 bases separated the two germline ends. This CDR3 reads CASSPSGGQAFF. Here the CDR3 DNA reads TGTGCCAGCAGCCCCTCCGGCGGGCAAGCTTTCTTT.

This clone was seen only a few times. The gene calls are TRBV28 and TRBJ2-1, with D unclear. The CDR3 runs 15 residues. Germline loops: CDR1 MDHEN, CDR2 SYDVKM. Trimming pared 4 bases from V and 5 bases from J, leaving 15 bases between. The DNA for the CDR3 is TGTGCCAGCAGTTCCTTACGAGGCAAAAACAATGAGCAGTTCTTC. It specifies CASSSLRGKNNEQFF.